This T cell receptor (beta chain) comes out of a study of cytomegalovirus exposure and HLA in healthy donors (dated by TCRdb to the late 2010s). Regarding the study in general: An earlier analysis of some 600 of the donors reported 276 Gb of sequence data and 117 million unique TCR beta sequences obtained from roughly 170 million T cells. An early release covering roughly 600 HLA-typed donors comprised about 300 gigabases of sequencing data and approximately 85 million unique TCR sequences. The genetic ancestry cluster associated with self-reported Caucasian donors included about 84% of the roughly 410 genotyped donors. The study aimed to test whether signatures of past pathogen exposure could be identified by cataloging public T cell receptors. The T cell repertoires of 550 to 850 subjects were profiled by immunosequencing and related to cytomegalovirus serostatus. Besides the first cohort of some 670 subjects, a separate validation cohort made up of 120 or so different subjects was used. The study combined high-throughput TCR immunosequencing, statistical association of individual TCRs with disease status, and machine learning to predict cytomegalovirus infection status. A later analysis re-analyzed previously published TCR beta repertoires from roughly 600 donors and added high-resolution HLA genotyping to study TCR occurrence patterns. In the later analysis, no new phenotypic data were used to find candidate immune exposures; instead, reliance was placed on TCR beta sequences and their occurrence across donors. An earlier analysis of 500 to 750 of the donors applied high-throughput TCR beta sequencing to assess whether each TCR beta V gene segment acted as functional or pseudogenic. Alongside the repertoire data, information on donor age, sex, ethnicity and CMV serostatus was compiled. A later genetic analysis took genome-wide SNP genotypes for about 55% of the 666 donors and used that subset as a discovery cohort. Every repertoire in the discovery cohort had been generated on one and the same sequencing platform. HLA typing included class I and class II loci at four-digit resolution. The number of donors typed differed by locus, with 629-630 for A, B, C, DRB1 and DQB1, around 560 for DQA1, approximately 580 for DPA1, and around 460 for DPB1. A handful of DR-DQ haplotypes were handled as single units for association and clustering because linkage in the cohort was strong. Among some 410 genotyped donors of the cohort, an average of around 250,000 unique TCR beta nucleotide sequences was sequenced per donor, of which approximately 19% were non-productive.

Library method: the immunoSEQ multiplex PCR assay. For the multiplex PCR, a mixture combining 60 forward primers for TCR Vbeta segments and 13 reverse primers for TCR Jbeta segments was used. The CDR3 region of rearranged TCR beta genes was amplified from genomic DNA by a multiplex PCR assay. Amplified TCR beta libraries were sequenced as 87-base-pair reads on the Illumina HiSeq System. In the authors' own workflow: A later analysis counted tens of millions of unique TCR beta chains across the 640 or so repertoires, and approximately 11 million of these chains were shared by at least two donors. To remove PCR and sequencing errors, raw reads were error-corrected and collapsed into unique sequences using a nearest-neighbor algorithm that merged closely related sequences. V, D and J gene segments were assigned by aligning CDR3 sequences to IMGT reference sequences. For a sequence to be retained, a match of at least six nucleotides to both a V gene segment and a J gene segment was required. Rearrangements were called productive when the CDR3 lacked stop codons and stayed in frame with V and J; all others were non-productive. CDR3 was defined by IMGT convention, running from the second conserved V-encoded cysteine to the conserved J-encoded phenylalanine. The earlier analysis of fewer than 700 of the donors excluded sequences that lacked an unambiguous match to a single V gene segment. In an earlier analysis of 587 of the donors, V segments were called functional above 56.7% productive rearrangements and were called segregating when the between-donor standard deviation exceeded 5%. A statistical classification framework was built to diagnose cytomegalovirus status from the catalog of TCR beta chain sequences. A later analysis assigned V and J genes by comparing TCR nucleotide sequences with IMGT/GENE-DB human TR gene sequences. The TCRdist pipeline was used in a later analysis to assign CDR3 sequences and most-parsimonious VDJ recombination scenarios. A later analysis defined each TCR beta chain by its CDR3 amino acid sequence plus V-gene family, and excluded reads lacking a unique V-gene family. A later analysis removed several hundred highly shared, low-generation-probability nucleotide sequences to deal with suspected cross-contamination and a sequencing artifact. For each public chain, a later analysis derived a clonal expansion index from normalized ranks of inferred template counts within each repertoire. A later analysis computed generation probabilities with a VDJ recombination model fitted to out-of-frame rearrangements, and checked the results against IGoR. In a later analysis, TCR-TCR, TCR-HLA and TCR-CMV co-occurrence was scored with hypergeometric tests, and a repertoire-size bias correction was applied to TCR pairs. False discovery rates were estimated in a later analysis by permuting HLA or CMV assignments 20 times. In a later analysis, co-occurring TCRs were grouped using DBSCAN, with TCRdist sequence similarity added in when clustering inside HLA-allele-positive subsets. Repertoires with fewer than 30,000 or more than 120,000 public chains, plus five repertoires with anomalous nucleotide sharing, were excluded from co-occurrence clustering. What TCRdb holds here is the immuneACCESS table cut down to in-frame rearrangements. Part of the clones is not present; checked against another copy, under half of the missing clones reflect an unresolved V gene, and the others are unexplained. The DNA was the basis for D and trimming; V, J and clone size are from that table. The table for this sample lists approximately 160,000 clones; 65% to 80% of them were counted only once. The top ten constitute over 2.5% of the sample.

The cohort was made up of approximately 670 healthy bone marrow donors. At the time of sampling, every cohort member was nominally healthy, though immune exposures that went unrecorded were likely present. The donor was CMV seropositive and belonged to the group of around 300 seropositive cohort members. Each donor provided a peripheral blood sample, and peripheral blood mononuclear cells were used for TCR beta sequencing. The Qiagen DNeasy Blood Extraction Kit was used to extract genomic DNA from the blood cell samples. Study-wide conclusions, independent of this receptor: The sequencing pipeline was judged likely to have produced a cluster of highly shared sequence variants as a technical artifact. Roughly uniform sequencing depth across donors was assumed in presence/absence analyses, although this assumption may not hold. Strong co-occurrence of HLA alleles, especially DR and DQ, made assigning TCR associations to individual alleles difficult. V-gene and J-gene trimming of TCR beta chains was associated with a missense DCLRE1C variant in a later genetic analysis, and the association was replicated in an independent cohort. Because HLA typing was unavailable for some donors at each locus, only the typed subset was used in association tests. The classifier was reported to diagnose cytomegalovirus status with high specificity and sensitivity in both the original cohort and the validation cohort. In this cohort, only TCR beta chains were sequenced, and detectable features were limited by the absence of alpha or paired-chain data. Several of the top co-occurrence clusters appeared to be linked to parvovirus B19, influenza, CMV and Epstein-Barr virus, according to a later analysis. Because counts were too low, 15 to 20 rarely observed V segments, including chromosome 9 orphons, were excluded from the earlier analysis of around 640 of the donors. Linkage disequilibrium might explain the correlated functional status among segregating V segments, but an unknown experimental factor could not be ruled out. It was suggested by the authors that the approach could potentially be generalized to other disease states and immunological phenotypes. A further reported finding was that TCR beta sequences accurately predicted the HLA-A and HLA-B alleles for most subjects in the first cohort. A few of the identified cytomegalovirus-associated TCR beta chains were confirmed in vitro to be specific for cytomegalovirus antigens. The 87-base-pair reads could not distinguish some IMGT-functional V segments, including TRBV6-2 and TRBV6-3, so those segments were excluded. Compared with equally common non-associated chains, HLA-associated TCR beta chains in a later analysis were more clonally expanded and had lower generation probabilities. The only immune exposure information available for the cohort was CMV serostatus. Most TCR sequences were observed very rarely across donors, whereas some public TCRs were present in many individuals. In a later analysis, TCR association rates were found to vary across HLA loci, with the most associated TCRs seen for DRB1 alleles and the fewest for HLA-C alleles. Specific HLA alleles were associated with 15,000 to 20,000 TCR beta sequences at a false discovery rate of 0.05 in a later analysis. The study listed 164 TCR beta chains as associated with cytomegalovirus. According to a later genetic analysis, donors in an Asian-associated ancestry cluster had fewer N-insertions in productive TCRs than the approximately 630-donor mean. According to a later analysis, most CMV-associated TCR beta chains appeared to be HLA-restricted, and the HLA associations seemed to be driven largely by CMV exposure. In an earlier analysis of approximately 590 of the donors, most TCR beta V segments were observed in productive rearrangements about 87% or about 30% of the time, broadly matching IMGT annotations.

With respect to this clone: The antigen this receptor binds is unknown. No much larger clone exists at a distance of one base, and base qualities are not known.

Taken from cysteine to phenylalanine, the CDR3 has 13 residues. Only the CDR3 portion is preserved as DNA: 39 bases, with reading frame beginning at the first base. V is clipped by 4 bases and J by 6 bases, and the sequence between their germline boundaries is 10 bases long. CDR1 and CDR2, looked up from the germline V gene, are SGHDN and FVKESK. The sequencing sample was made of PBMCs. This sequence was found in a woman aged 40-49 years in good health and CMV-seropositive. Recombination linked TRBV14 to TRBJ2-4, and possibly TRBD1, on 6 matching bases. The CDR3 region has the sequence CASSRQEVNIQYF. Read as DNA, the sequence is TGTGCCAGCAGCCGACAGGAAGTAAACATTCAGTACTTC.